This TCR beta chain stems from a study of CD8 T cells in Susac syndrome. Sequencing of TCR beta was performed on blood CD8+ and CD4+ T cells. While CD8+ and CD4+ T cells were isolated negatively, TEMRA cells were enriched by FACS. Random hexamers were used to reverse transcribe the RNA input (0.5 to 1 ug). An immunoSEQ multiplex PCR generated amplified TCR beta CDR3 products spanning 54 Vbeta and 13 Jbeta. TCRdb reprocessed the immunoSEQ multiplex PCR reads with MiXCR, giving one entry per CDR3 protein. This sample has some 200,000 distinct CDR3 sequences, with 92% found just once. This TCR was sampled from a human donor with multiple sclerosis. Sequenced input: CD8+ T cells from PBMCs.

CDR3 sequence reads: CASSEGGSAYNEQFF. The DNA of the CDR3 is TGTGCCAGCAGTGAGGGCGGGAGTGCGTACAATGAGCAGTTCTTC. The J gene is TRBJ2-1, the V gene TRBV2, with 7 positions matching TRBD2. This CDR3 region has 15 residues. Germline loops: CDR1 SNHLY, CDR2 FYNNEI. The V segment lost 3 bases and the J segment 4 bases; nucleotides outside the gene matches: 6. Together with reference TRBV2 and TRBJ2-1, the CDR3 gives the full variable domain: EPEVTQTPSHQVTQMGQEVILRCVPISNHLYFYWYRQILGQKVEFLVSFYNNEISEKSEIFDDQFSVERPDGSNFTLKIRSTKLEDSAMYFCASSEGGSAYNEQFFGPGTRLTVL.